Following are 8 T cell receptor beta chains from one sample sequenced in a study of T cells in Graves' hyperthyroidism and ophthalmopathy. TCR beta CDR3 sequences were amplified from RNA transcripts. First-round RT-PCR with HTBI primers amplified the TCR CDR3 region. MiXCR, applied by TCRdb to the multiplex PCR reads, yields one record per CDR3 protein. Found here are roughly 330,000 distinct CDR3 sequences, roughly 15% of them singletons; the top ten hold approximately 35%. The sequencing sample was made of blood. These receptors came from a man aged 30-40 years with Graves' hyperthyroidism.

DNA for the CDR3: TGCGCCAGCAGCTTGGCCGTTGGCTTCTACGAGCAGTACTTC. It is translated as CASSLAVGFYEQYF. This rearrangement joins TRBV5-1 to TRBJ2-7; no reliable D call. V gave up 0 bases and J gave up 3 bases, with 10 bases separating them. Germline values: CDR1 SGHRS, CDR2 YFSETQ. This CDR3 has 14 residues.

The rearrangement links TRBV5-4 to TRBJ2-2; D remains ambiguous. Trimming shortened V by 0 bases and J by 0 bases, and 3 bases separated the two germline ends. This CDR3 comprises 14 residues. Per germline, CDR1 SGHNT and CDR2 YYREEE (reference sequence). This CDR3 reads CASSLVPNTGELFF. The CDR3 bases are TGTGCCAGCAGCTTGGTCCCGAACACCGGGGAGCTGTTTTTT. The complete variable domain, with remaining parts taken from reference TRBV5-4 and TRBJ2-2, reads ETGVTQSPTHLIKTRGQQVTLRCSSQSGHNTVSWYQQALGQGPQFIFQYYREEENGRGNFPPRFSGLQFPNYSSELNVNALELDDSALYLCASSLVPNTGELFFGEGSRLTVL.

Many counts were recorded for this clonotype. The rearrangement uses TRBV20-1 and TRBJ2-2; D remains ambiguous. The V end lost 5 bases, the J end lost 0 bases, and 13 bases lay between the germline ends. This CDR3 is built from 15 residues. Germline-derived CDR1 and CDR2 are DFQATT and SNEGSKA (reference sequence). DNA of the CDR3: TGCAGTGCTCCTCTCTCCCACGCGAACACCGGGGAGCTGTTTTTT. It encodes CSAPLSHANTGELFF.

This clonotype came up many times. J is TRBJ2-1 and V is TRBV7-6, with 10 bases aligning to TRBD2. CDR3 length: 16 residues. Germline lookup yields CDR1 SGHVS and CDR2 FNYEAQ. The J segment lost 11 bases and the V segment lost 1 base, leaving 11 bases of the junction unmatched. This CDR3 is CASSLGSGRANPKQFF. For the CDR3, the DNA is TGTGCCAGCAGCTTAGGGAGCGGGAGGGCCAACCCGAAGCAGTTCTTC.

There are many counts of this clonotype. The genes are TRBV20-1 and TRBJ2-7; tentatively, D is TRBD1 (6 bases). V was shortened by 0 bases and J by 5 bases, with 14 bases between the two germline ends. The germline V gene has CDR1 DFQATT and CDR2 SNEGSKA (reference sequence). The CDR3 length is 14 residues. As DNA, the CDR3 is TGCAGTGCTAGAGATGCCAGGGGTTCCGACGAGCAGTACTTC. Its protein is CSARDARGSDEQYF.

This clonotype appeared many times. This chain joins TRBV29-1 and TRBJ2-5, with D maybe TRBD2 (7 bases). The V end lost 6 bases, the J end lost 4 bases, and 21 bases lay between the germline ends. The CDR3 spans 15 residues. CDR1 is SQVTM, CDR2 ANQGSEA, per germline. CDR3 protein: CSVAVGGVARETQYF. In DNA form, the CDR3 reads TGCAGCGTAGCAGTAGGGGGGGTGGCACGAGAGACCCAGTACTTC.

The rearrangement joins TRBV10-3 to TRBJ1-4; no definite D call. The length of the CDR3 is 17 residues. The germline CDR1 and CDR2 sequences are ENHRY and SYGVKD. V was shortened by 0 bases and J by 0 bases, with 11 bases between the two germline ends. This CDR3 is CAISESGESATNEKLFF. The CDR3 DNA reads as TGTGCCATCAGTGAGTCTGGGGAGTCAGCAACTAATGAAAAACTGTTTTTT.

In this sample, this clonotype turned up a few times. V is TRBV30 and J is TRBJ1-1; D might be TRBD1 (6 bases). Germline CDR1 and CDR2: GTSNPN and SVGIG (reference sequence). There are 13 residues in the CDR3. Trimming cost V 8 bases and J 3 bases, with 16 bases left between them. The CDR3 sequence is CASRGPGDTEAFF. The CDR3 region has the DNA TGTGCCAGCAGGGGCCCGGGGGACACTGAAGCTTTCTTT.